Listed below are T cell receptor beta chains from one sample, sequenced in a study of cytomegalovirus exposure and HLA in healthy donors. Sequencing used immunoSEQ multiplex PCR; TCRdb keeps in-frame clones, though not all of them. The data show over 65,000 clones, with 60% to 80% seen just once and about 7.6% held by the top ten. The specimen sequenced was PBMCs. These TCRs come from a man between 60 and 75 years old in good health and CMV-seropositive. The CDR3 runs from the conserved cysteine through the conserved F or W. D genes are given only for firm matches. Rows give clone size only sometimes, using once, few, many, or a class for an expanded clone.

len | j_gene | d_gene | abundance | v_gene | CDR3aa | CDR3nt
15 | TRBJ1-2 | TRBD1 | NA | TRBV29-1 | CSVGGTGYSVYGYTF | TGCAGCGTTGGCGGGACAGGGTACTCGGTCTATGGCTACACCTTC
15 | TRBJ2-4 | TRBD2 | few | TRBV7-9 | CASSLLSSGGNIQYF | TGTGCCAGCAGCTTGCTGTCTAGCGGGGGGAACATTCAGTACTTC
16 | TRBJ2-5 | TRBD2 | NA | TRBV5-1 | CASSLALAGVGETQYF | TGCGCCAGCAGCTTGGCGCTAGCGGGGGTAGGAGAGACCCAGTACTTC
16 | TRBJ2-1 | NA | NA | TRBV7-9 | CASSLAGLAIYNEQFF | TGTGCCAGCAGCTTAGCGGGGCTAGCGATCTACAATGAGCAGTTCTTC
15 | TRBJ2-3 | TRBD2 | NA | TRBV18 | CASSELAADTDTQYF | TGTGCCAGCTCGGAACTAGCGGCGGACACAGATACGCAGTATTTT
17 | TRBJ2-7 | TRBD1 | NA | TRBV5-4 | CASSGAGTGVGTYEQYF | TGTGCCAGCAGCGGAGCCGGGACAGGGGTGGGAACCTACGAGCAGTACTTC
15 | TRBJ2-7 | NA | few | TRBV5-5 | CASSLAGGISYEQYF | TGTGCCAGCAGCTTGGCCGGAGGCATTTCCTACGAGCAGTACTTC
15 | TRBJ2-1 | TRBD1 | NA | TRBV6-4 | CASSEGGQDLNEQFF | TGTGCCAGCAGTGAGGGGGGACAGGACCTTAATGAGCAGTTCTTC
16 | TRBJ2-1 | TRBD2 | once | TRBV6-1 | CASSELATSGNNEQFF | TGTGCCAGCAGTGAGCTTGCGACTAGCGGGAACAATGAGCAGTTCTTC
13 | TRBJ1-1 | NA | once | TRBV11-3 | CASKGRVNTEAFF | TGTGCCAGCAAGGGCAGGGTGAACACTGAAGCTTTCTTT
16 | TRBJ1-3 | NA | NA | TRBV15 | CATSRGGSRSGNTIYF | TGTGCCACCAGCAGAGGGGGCAGCCGCTCTGGAAACACCATATATTTT
13 | TRBJ1-2 | NA | few | TRBV10-3 | CAISEPGVYDYTF | TGTGCCATCAGTGAACCCGGGGTTTATGACTACACCTTC
15 | TRBJ1-2 | NA | NA | TRBV27 | CASSLTRGSNWGYTF | TGTGCCAGCAGTTTGACTCGGGGGTCCAATTGGGGCTACACCTTC
15 | TRBJ2-1 | TRBD2 | once | TRBV7-2 | CASSFGGGANSEQFF | TGTGCCAGCAGCTTCGGGGGAGGGGCGAACAGTGAGCAGTTCTTC
16 | TRBJ2-3 | TRBD2 | NA | TRBV7-6 | CASSLEAGDFTDTQYF | TGTGCCAGCAGCTTAGAGGCGGGAGACTTCACAGATACGCAGTATTTT
15 | TRBJ1-6 | NA | once | TRBV6-5 | CASSYSTGNASPLHF | TGTGCCAGCAGTTACTCAACAGGGAACGCTTCACCCCTCCACTTT
13 | TRBJ1-5 | NA | NA | TRBV28 | CASSLSVKQPQHF | TGTGCCAGCAGTTTATCGGTCAAGCAGCCCCAGCATTTT
14 | TRBJ2-2 | TRBD1 | NA | TRBV9 | CASNRQGAPGELFF | TGTGCCAGCAATCGACAGGGGGCACCCGGGGAGCTGTTTTTT
13 | TRBJ1-2 | NA | NA | TRBV2 | CASRTDGRVGYTF | TGTGCCAGCAGAACCGACGGCAGGGTTGGCTACACCTTC
12 | TRBJ1-2 | TRBD1 | NA | TRBV7-8 | CASSSTGVGYTF | TGTGCCAGCAGTTCGACAGGGGTCGGCTACACCTTC
13 | TRBJ1-2 | NA | NA | TRBV6-5 | CASSLRQAYGYTF | TGTGCCAGCAGTCTCCGACAGGCCTATGGCTACACCTTC
11 | TRBJ2-7 | NA | few | TRBV6-5 | CASSYNYEQYF | TGTGCCAGCAGTTATAACTACGAGCAGTACTTC
18 | TRBJ1-6 | TRBD1 | few | TRBV6-1 | CASSAGTGGNLYNSPLHF | TGTGCCAGCAGTGCCGGGACAGGGGGCAATCTCTATAATTCACCCCTCCACTTT
16 | TRBJ1-1 | NA | NA | TRBV11-2 | CASSSVSQGSTLEAFF | TGTGCCAGCAGCTCAGTTTCACAGGGTAGCACCCTCGAAGCTTTCTTT
12 | TRBJ1-1 | NA | NA | TRBV5-5 | CASSMRGTEAFF | TGTGCCAGCAGCATGAGGGGGACTGAAGCTTTCTTT
15 | TRBJ2-3 | NA | NA | TRBV5-6 | CASSSGPSKAEAQYF | TGTGCCAGCAGCTCCGGCCCGAGCAAGGCGGAGGCGCAGTATTTT
14 | TRBJ1-3 | NA | NA | TRBV13 | CASSSTFSGNTIYF | TGTGCCAGCAGCTCGACATTCTCTGGAAACACCATATATTTT
15 | TRBJ2-7 | NA | NA | TRBV11-2 | CASSFGSGGRGWQYF | TGTGCCAGCAGCTTTGGGTCCGGCGGCAGAGGGTGGCAGTACTTC
14 | TRBJ2-1 | NA | NA | TRBV5-1 | CASRLGHRPNEQFF | TGCGCCAGCAGGTTGGGACACCGTCCCAATGAGCAGTTCTTC
16 | TRBJ2-7 | TRBD1 | NA | TRBV11-2 | CASSLATTGAPYEQYF | TGTGCCAGCAGCTTAGCTACGACAGGGGCCCCCTACGAGCAGTACTTC
14 | TRBJ2-7 | TRBD1 | NA | TRBV5-4 | CASSLRTGTDEQYF | TGTGCCAGCAGCTTGAGGACAGGAACGGACGAGCAGTACTTC
12 | TRBJ1-5 | NA | NA | TRBV10-3 | CAISGGNQPQHF | TGTGCCATCAGTGGAGGGAATCAGCCCCAGCATTTT
14 | TRBJ2-2 | NA | NA | TRBV27 | CASSPLGGTGELFF | TGTGCCAGCAGTCCTTTGGGAGGCACCGGGGAGCTGTTTTTT
18 | TRBJ2-5 | TRBD2 | NA | TRBV10-1 | CASPLPKKSGREKETQYF | TGCGCCAGCCCCCTCCCAAAGAAAAGCGGGAGGGAGAAAGAGACCCAGTACTTC
14 | TRBJ2-1 | TRBD1 | NA | TRBV29-1 | CSVEGTGGINEQFF | TGCAGCGTTGAAGGGACAGGGGGGATCAATGAGCAGTTCTTC
15 | TRBJ1-1 | TRBD1 | NA | TRBV5-1 | CASSPVGTGDTEAFF | TGCGCCAGCAGCCCGGTTGGGACAGGGGACACTGAAGCTTTCTTT
14 | TRBJ2-3 | NA | NA | TRBV29-1 | CSVEYGVYTDTQYF | TGCAGCGTTGAATACGGGGTTTACACAGATACGCAGTATTTT
15 | TRBJ1-2 | NA | NA | TRBV6-1 | CASSEYERFFYGYTF | TGTGCCAGCAGTGAATACGAGAGGTTCTTCTATGGCTACACCTTC
11 | TRBJ2-7 | NA | NA | TRBV2 | CASSGAYEQYF | TGTGCCAGCAGTGGAGCCTACGAGCAGTACTTC
14 | TRBJ1-2 | TRBD1 | NA | TRBV14 | CASSLQGINYGYTF | TGTGCCAGCAGCCTACAGGGGATCAACTATGGCTACACCTTC
15 | TRBJ1-1 | NA | NA | TRBV6-4 | CASSPGGGGNTEAFF | TGTGCCAGCAGTCCGGGGGGCGGAGGGAACACTGAAGCTTTCTTT
16 | TRBJ2-1 | TRBD2 | NA | TRBV19 | CASSIDKGLANHEQFF | TGTGCCAGTAGTATAGATAAGGGACTAGCGAACCATGAGCAGTTCTTC
13 | TRBJ2-7 | TRBD2 | NA | TRBV27 | CASRGTTTYEQYF | TGTGCCAGCAGGGGGACTACGACCTACGAGCAGTACTTC
15 | TRBJ2-1 | TRBD1 | NA | TRBV5-6 | CASSLDRGPYNEQFF | TGTGCCAGCAGCTTGGACAGGGGCCCCTACAATGAGCAGTTCTTC
16 | TRBJ2-2 | TRBD1 | NA | TRBV29-1 | CSVITGTGGTRRELFF | TGCAGCGTTATAACCGGGACAGGGGGGACTCGGAGGGAGCTGTTTTTT
16 | TRBJ2-7 | NA | once | TRBV4-1 | CASSQDSLATTYEQYF | TGCGCCAGCAGCCAAGATTCGCTAGCGACTACCTACGAGCAGTACTTC
13 | TRBJ1-3 | NA | NA | TRBV5-6 | CASSSGSGNTIYF | TGTGCCAGCAGCTCGGGCTCTGGAAACACCATATATTTT
14 | TRBJ2-3 | TRBD2 | NA | TRBV5-1 | CASSLAGGTDTQYF | TGCGCCAGCAGCTTAGCGGGGGGCACAGATACGCAGTATTTT